This T cell receptor beta chain was sequenced in a study of T-cell reconstitution after alpha-beta-depleted transplantation in children. This CDR3 region has 15 residues. The germline CDR1 and CDR2 sequences are GTSNPN and SVGIG (reference sequence). J was trimmed by 2 bases and V by 2 bases; bases with no gene match: 6. The TCRbeta library was prepared with unique molecular identifiers. TCRdb passed the PCR reads through MiXCR, listing each CDR3 protein once. Of roughly 500,000 distinct CDR3 sequences detected, about 17% appear once; the ten largest clones hold 2.5% to 4%. This specimen was PBMCs from the stem cell graft donor, taken from the stem cell graft. The sequence derives from a human donor who donated a stem cell graft to a child with acute lymphoblastic leukemia. This sequence joins TRBV30 and TRBJ2-1, with TRBD1 identical over 7 bases. CDR3 DNA sequence: TGTGCCTGGAGTCGGGGACAGATCCCCTACAATGAGCAGTTCTTC. Residues: CAWSRGQIPYNEQFF.